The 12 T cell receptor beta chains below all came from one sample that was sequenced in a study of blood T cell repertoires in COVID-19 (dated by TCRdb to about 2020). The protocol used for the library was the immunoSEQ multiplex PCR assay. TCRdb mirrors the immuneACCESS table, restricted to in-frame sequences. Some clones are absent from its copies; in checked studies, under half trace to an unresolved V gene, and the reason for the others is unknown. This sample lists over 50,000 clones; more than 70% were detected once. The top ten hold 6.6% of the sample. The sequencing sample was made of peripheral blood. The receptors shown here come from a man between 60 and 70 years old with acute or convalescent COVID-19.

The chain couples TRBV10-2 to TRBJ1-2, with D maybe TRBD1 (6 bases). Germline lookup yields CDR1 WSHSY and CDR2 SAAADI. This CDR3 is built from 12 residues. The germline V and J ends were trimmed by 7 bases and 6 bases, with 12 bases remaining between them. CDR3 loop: CASTNRDNGYTF. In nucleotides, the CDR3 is TGCGCCAGCACCAATCGGGACAATGGCTACACCTTC.

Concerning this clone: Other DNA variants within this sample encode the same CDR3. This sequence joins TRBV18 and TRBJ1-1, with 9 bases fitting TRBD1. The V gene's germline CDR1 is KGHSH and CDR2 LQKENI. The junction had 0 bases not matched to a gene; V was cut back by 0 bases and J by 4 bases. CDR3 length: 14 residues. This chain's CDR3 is CASSPPTGGTEAFF. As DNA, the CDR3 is TGTGCCAGCTCACCACCGACAGGGGGCACTGAAGCTTTCTTT. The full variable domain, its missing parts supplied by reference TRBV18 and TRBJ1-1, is NAGVMQNPRHLVRRRGQEARLRCSPMKGHSHVYWYRQLPEEGLKFMVYLQKENIIDESGMPKERFSAEFPKEGPSILRIQQVVRGDSAAYFCASSPPTGGTEAFFGQGTRLTVV.

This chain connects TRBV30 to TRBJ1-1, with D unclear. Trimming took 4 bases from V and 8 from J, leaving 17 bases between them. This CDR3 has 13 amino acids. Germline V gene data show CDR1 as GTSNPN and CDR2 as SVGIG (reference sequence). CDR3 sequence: CAWTFSVVQEAFF. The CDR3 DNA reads TGTGCCTGGACCTTTTCAGTGGTTCAAGAAGCTTTCTTT.

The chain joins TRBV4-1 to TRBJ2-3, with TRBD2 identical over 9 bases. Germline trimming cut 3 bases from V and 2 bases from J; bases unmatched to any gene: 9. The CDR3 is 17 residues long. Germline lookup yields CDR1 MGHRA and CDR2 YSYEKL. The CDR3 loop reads CASSQVLAGASTDTQYF. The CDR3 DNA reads TGCGCCAGCAGCCAGGTTTTAGCGGGGGCCTCCACAGATACGCAGTATTTT.

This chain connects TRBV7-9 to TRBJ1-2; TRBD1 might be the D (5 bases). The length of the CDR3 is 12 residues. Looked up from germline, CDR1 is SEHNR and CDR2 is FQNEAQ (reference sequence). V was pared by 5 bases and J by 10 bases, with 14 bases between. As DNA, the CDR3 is TGTGCCAGCAGCCCGAAACAGGCGGACTACACCTTC. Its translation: CASSPKQADYTF. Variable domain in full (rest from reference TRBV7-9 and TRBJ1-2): DTGVSQNPRHKITKRGQNVTFRCDPISEHNRLYWYRQTLGQGPEFLTYFQNEAQLEKSRLLSDRFSAERPKGSFSTLEIQRTEQGDSAMYLCASSPKQADYTFGSGTRLTVV.

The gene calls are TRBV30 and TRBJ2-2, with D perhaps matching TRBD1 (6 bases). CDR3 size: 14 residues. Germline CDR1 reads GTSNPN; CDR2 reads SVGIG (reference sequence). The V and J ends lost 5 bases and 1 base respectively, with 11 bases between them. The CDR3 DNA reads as TGTGCCTGGTCCAAGGGACAGAACACCGGGGAGCTGTTTTTT. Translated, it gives CAWSKGQNTGELFF.

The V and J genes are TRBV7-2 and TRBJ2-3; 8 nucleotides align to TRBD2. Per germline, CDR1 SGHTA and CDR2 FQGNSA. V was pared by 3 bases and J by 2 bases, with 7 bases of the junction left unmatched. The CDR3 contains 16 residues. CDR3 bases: TGTGCCAGCAGCTTTTCGGCGGGGGGATACACAGATACGCAGTATTTT. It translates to CASSFSAGGYTDTQYF.

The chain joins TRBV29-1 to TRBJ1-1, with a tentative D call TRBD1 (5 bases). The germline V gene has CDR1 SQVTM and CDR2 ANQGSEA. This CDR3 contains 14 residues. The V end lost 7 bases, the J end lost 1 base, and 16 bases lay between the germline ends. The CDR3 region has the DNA TGCAGCGGCGGGGGTATCGGGACGAACACTGAAGCTTTCTTT. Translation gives CSGGGIGTNTEAFF.

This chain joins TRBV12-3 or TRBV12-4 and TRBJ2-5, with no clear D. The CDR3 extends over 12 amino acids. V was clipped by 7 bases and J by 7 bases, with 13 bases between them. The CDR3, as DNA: TGTGCCAGCACCCCCGTACTTGGGACCCAGTACTTC. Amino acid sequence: CASTPVLGTQYF.

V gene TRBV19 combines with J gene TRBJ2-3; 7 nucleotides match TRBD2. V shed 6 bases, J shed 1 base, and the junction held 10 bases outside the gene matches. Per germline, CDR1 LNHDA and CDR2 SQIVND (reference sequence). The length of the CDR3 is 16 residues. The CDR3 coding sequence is TGTGCCAGTAGCACATTGATAGCGGGCCGCACAGATACGCAGTATTTT. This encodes CASSTLIAGRTDTQYF.

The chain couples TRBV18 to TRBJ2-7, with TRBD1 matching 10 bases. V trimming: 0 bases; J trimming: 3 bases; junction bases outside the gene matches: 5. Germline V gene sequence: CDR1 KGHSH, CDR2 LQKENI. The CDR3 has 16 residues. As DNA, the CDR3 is TGTGCCAGCTCACCACCGGTTCGGGACAGGGGCTACGAGCAGTACTTC. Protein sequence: CASSPPVRDRGYEQYF.

This CDR3 reads CASSSTGGKGEQYF. Written as DNA, the CDR3 is TGTGCCAGTAGTAGTACAGGGGGAAAGGGCGAGCAGTACTTC. The chain uses TRBV19 and TRBJ2-7; 8 nucleotides align to TRBD1. There are 14 residues in the CDR3. Trimming removed 4 bases from V and 6 bases from J; junction bases left unmatched: 8. The germline gives CDR1 LNHDA, CDR2 SQIVND (reference sequence).